This T cell receptor (beta chain) was observed in a study of cytomegalovirus exposure and HLA in healthy donors. Trimming left V 7 bases short and J 3 bases short, with 8 bases between. This CDR3 has 11 amino acids. Germline V gives CDR1 SGDLS, CDR2 YYNGEE. The PCR had 60 Vbeta and 13 Jbeta primers. Sequenced by immunoSEQ multiplex PCR; TCRdb stores in-frame clones only, minus some. This sample's table reports roughly 64,000 clones. The receptor was isolated from a woman aged 18-35 years in good health and CMV-seronegative. The chain couples TRBV9 to TRBJ2-7, with no clear D. The sequenced sample was PBMCs. The CDR3 region is CASGGVYEQYF. In nucleotides, the CDR3 is TGTGCCAGCGGTGGAGTCTACGAGCAGTACTTC.